These 18 T cell receptor beta chains originate from one sample sequenced in a study of control samples from healthy donors and cancer patients. Repertoires were generated with immunoSEQ multiplex PCR, while TCRdb's copy carries only in-frame clones and drops some. The sample records 170,000 or so clones, roughly 91% being singletons. Source material: blood. These receptors were obtained from a man younger than 35 in good health.

This sequence joins TRBV28 and TRBJ2-2, with 9 bases fitting TRBD1. From germline, CDR1 is MDHEN and CDR2 SYDVKM. The CDR3 length is 17 residues. Trimming cost V 6 bases and J 4 bases; bases outside gene matches: 12. CDR3 region: CASSSPGQGIGTGELFF. The CDR3 DNA is TGTGCCAGCAGCTCACCGGGACAGGGTATCGGCACCGGGGAGCTGTTTTTT.

With regard to this clone: The sample has other DNA sequences that encode this CDR3 too. The chain recombines TRBV24-1 with TRBJ1-2; D is undetermined. V lost 5 bases and J lost 4, with 4 bases in between. Per the germline V gene, CDR1 is KGHDR and CDR2 is SFDVKD. CDR3 size: 11 residues. The CDR3 region is CATSGGYGYTF. In DNA, the CDR3 is TGTGCCACCAGTGGAGGCTATGGCTACACCTTC.

V usage is TRBV28 and J usage is TRBJ1-4; no definite D call. The CDR3 loop spans 13 amino acids. Germline loops: CDR1 MDHEN, CDR2 SYDVKM. Deletions cut 6 bases from V and 8 bases from J, with 13 bases between. The CDR3 here is CASRGGWQEKLFF. Here the CDR3 DNA reads TGTGCCAGCAGGGGAGGGTGGCAGGAAAAACTGTTTTTT.

Of note for this clone: Other DNA variants within this sample encode the same CDR3. V usage is TRBV18 and J usage is TRBJ1-2; D uncertain. V shed 0 bases and J shed 7 bases, with 9 bases lying between them. In germline, CDR1 is KGHSH, CDR2 LQKENI. The CDR3 runs to 13 residues. CDR3 sequence: CASSPPGRGGYTF. In nucleotides, the CDR3 is TGTGCCAGCTCACCACCGGGCCGAGGTGGCTACACCTTC. The variable domain in full, completed from reference TRBV18 and TRBJ1-2, reads NAGVMQNPRHLVRRRGQEARLRCSPMKGHSHVYWYRQLPEEGLKFMVYLQKENIIDESGMPKERFSAEFPKEGPSILRIQQVVRGDSAAYFCASSPPGRGGYTFGSGTRLTVV.

This rearrangement joins TRBV12-3 or TRBV12-4 to TRBJ2-2, with D unclear. Trimming removed 5 bases at V and 6 bases at J, with 10 bases between. CDR3 length: 13 amino acids. CDR3 sequence: CASSLVNAGELFF. The CDR3 coding sequence is TGTGCCAGCAGTCTAGTAAATGCCGGGGAGCTGTTTTTT.

This chain links TRBV5-1 with TRBJ2-5; D gene uncertain. Trimming removed 0 bases at V and 5 bases at J, with 14 bases between. Germline V gene sequence: CDR1 SGHRS, CDR2 YFSETQ. This CDR3 is 15 amino acids long. In nucleotides, the CDR3 is TGCGCCAGCAGCTTGGTCGAGACGGGTGGGGAGACCCAGTACTTC. Its protein is CASSLVETGGETQYF.

The genes are TRBV19 and TRBJ1-2, with no clear D. Looked up from germline, CDR1 is LNHDA and CDR2 is SQIVND (reference sequence). The CDR3 runs to 16 residues. V gave up 0 bases and J gave up 4 bases, with 15 bases separating them. The CDR3 region has the DNA TGTGCCAGTAGTATAGAGCCTCAACAGAAATTCTATGGCTACACCTTC. Amino acid sequence: CASSIEPQQKFYGYTF.

V gene TRBV5-1 combines with J gene TRBJ2-1; the match to TRBD1 covers 8 bases. Looked up from germline, CDR1 is SGHRS and CDR2 is YFSETQ. CDR3 length equals 15 residues. Losses at the gene ends were 7 bases for V and 7 bases for J; bases not matched to a gene: 13. CDR3 sequence: CASQFLPDRGNEQFF. The CDR3 region has the DNA TGCGCCAGCCAGTTTCTACCAGACAGGGGTAATGAGCAGTTCTTC.

The V and J genes are TRBV21-1 and TRBJ2-2; the table assigns TRBD2, which was not confirmed against the DNA. TRBV21-1 is listed as a pseudogene. This CDR3 comprises 15 residues. The CDR3 is CASSKGGDSLLHLFF. The CDR3 region has the DNA TGTGCCAGCAGCAAAGGGGGGGACTCCCTCTTACACCTGTTTTTT.

The J gene is TRBJ1-1, the V gene TRBV19, with 7 nucleotides matching TRBD1. This CDR3 comprises 13 residues. Trimming took 5 bases from V and 4 from J; bases not matched to a gene: 4. Looked up from germline, CDR1 is LNHDA and CDR2 is SQIVND (reference sequence). In nucleotides, the CDR3 is TGTGCCAGTAGTTCCTCAGGGGGCACTGAAGCTTTCTTT. Encoded protein: CASSSSGGTEAFF. Combining the CDR3 with reference TRBV19 and TRBJ1-1 gives the whole variable domain DGGITQSPKYLFRKEGQNVTLSCEQNLNHDAMYWYRQDPGQGLRLIYYSQIVNDFQKGDIAEGYSVSREKKESFPLTVTSAQKNPTAFYLCASSSSGGTEAFFGQGTRLTVV.

This sequence joins TRBV5-5 and TRBJ1-5, with 8 bases that match TRBD1. V lost 4 bases, J lost 4 bases, and 10 bases stayed unmatched. Per the germline V gene, CDR1 is SGHKS and CDR2 is YYEKEE (reference sequence). The CDR3 runs to 16 residues. Here the CDR3 reads CASSRPDRGSNQPQHF. CDR3 DNA sequence: TGTGCCAGCAGCCGGCCAGACAGGGGAAGTAATCAGCCCCAGCATTTT.

This clone appeared once. The chain is built from TRBV25-1 and TRBJ2-5; 7 bases align to TRBD2. The ends lost 2 bases at V and 5 bases at J; junction bases unmatched: 17. The CDR3 sequence is 18 residues long. Germline CDR1 and CDR2: MGHDK and SYGVNS. CDR3 nucleotide sequence: TGTGCCAGCAGTGAAGGATGGGGGGGAAATGTACGTCCGGAGACCCAGTACTTC. Translation gives CASSEGWGGNVRPETQYF.

The chain joins TRBV25-1 to TRBJ1-1; TRBD1 matches 11 bases. J was trimmed by 2 bases and V by 4 bases; bases with no gene match: 9. This CDR3 is 17 amino acids long. Looked up from germline, CDR1 is MGHDK and CDR2 is SYGVNS. CDR3 in DNA: TGTGCCAGCAGTGGGGACAGGGGGAAAATCGTAAACACTGAAGCTTTCTTT. Its translation is CASSGDRGKIVNTEAFF.

This rearrangement joins TRBV5-1 to TRBJ1-4; D is ambiguous. V was pared by 1 base and J by 1 base, with 11 bases between. Germline V CDR1 and CDR2: SGHRS, YFSETQ. The CDR3 sequence is 16 residues long. The CDR3 sequence: CASSLSSTVTNEKLFF. CDR3 nucleotide sequence: TGCGCCAGCAGCTTGAGTTCCACAGTAACTAATGAAAAACTGTTTTTT.

V is TRBV5-1 and J is TRBJ1-2; the D is unclear. V shed 0 bases and J shed 8 bases, with 14 bases lying between them. This CDR3 region has 14 residues. Germline values: CDR1 SGHRS, CDR2 YFSETQ. The CDR3 DNA reads TGCGCCAGCAGCTTGGAGGAGACCTTAGGCGGCTACACCTTC. Its protein product is CASSLEETLGGYTF.

V gene TRBV5-8 combines with J gene TRBJ1-2; 8 nucleotides align to TRBD1. The junction had 5 bases not matched to a gene; V was cut back by 4 bases and J by 0 bases. Germline V CDR1 and CDR2: SGHTS, YDEGEE. This CDR3 comprises 15 residues. In nucleotides, the CDR3 is TGTGCCAGCAGCGTACCGGACAGGGCTAACTATGGCTACACCTTC. Translated, it gives CASSVPDRANYGYTF.

V gene TRBV27 combines with J gene TRBJ2-1; possibly TRBD1 for D (6 bases). The germline V gene encodes CDR1 MNHEY and CDR2 SMNVEV (reference sequence). Trimming shortened V by 3 bases and J by 7 bases, and 22 bases separated the two germline ends. The CDR3 covers 17 residues. CDR3 sequence: CASSFLQGNWVMNEQFF. The CDR3 region has the DNA TGTGCCAGCAGTTTCTTACAGGGTAATTGGGTAATGAATGAGCAGTTCTTC.

This clone was detected only once. The gene calls are TRBV6-6 and TRBJ2-3; D is unresolved. CDR1 and CDR2 from the germline V gene are MNHNY and SVGAGI (reference sequence). Between the trimmed V and J ends, which lost 2 bases and 3 bases, there was a span of 6 bases. This CDR3 is built from 13 residues. CDR3 DNA: TGTGCCAGCAGTTACGGAACAACAGATACGCAGTATTTT. Translated, it gives CASSYGTTDTQYF.